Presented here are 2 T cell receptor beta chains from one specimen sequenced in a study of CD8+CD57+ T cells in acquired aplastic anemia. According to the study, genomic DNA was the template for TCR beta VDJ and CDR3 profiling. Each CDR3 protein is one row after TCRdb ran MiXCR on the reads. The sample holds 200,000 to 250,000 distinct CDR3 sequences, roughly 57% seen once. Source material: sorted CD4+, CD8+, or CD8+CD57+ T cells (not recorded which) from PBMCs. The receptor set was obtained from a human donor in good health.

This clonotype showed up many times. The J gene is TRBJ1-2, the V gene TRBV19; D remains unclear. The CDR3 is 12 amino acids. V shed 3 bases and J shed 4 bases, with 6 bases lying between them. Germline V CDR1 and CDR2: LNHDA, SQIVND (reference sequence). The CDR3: CASSMGTYGYTF. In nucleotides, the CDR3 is TGTGCCAGTAGTATGGGCACCTATGGCTACACCTTC. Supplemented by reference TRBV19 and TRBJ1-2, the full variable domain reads DGGITQSPKYLFRKEGQNVTLSCEQNLNHDAMYWYRQDPGQGLRLIYYSQIVNDFQKGDIAEGYSVSREKKESFPLTVTSAQKNPTAFYLCASSMGTYGYTFGSGTRLTVV.

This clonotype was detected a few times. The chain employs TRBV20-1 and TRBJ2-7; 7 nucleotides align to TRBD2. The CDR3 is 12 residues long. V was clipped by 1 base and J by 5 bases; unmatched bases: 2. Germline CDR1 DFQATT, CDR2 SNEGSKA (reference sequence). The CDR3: CSARGGGHEQYF. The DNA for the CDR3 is TGCAGTGCTAGAGGCGGGGGACACGAGCAGTACTTC.